The entry that follows covers one T cell receptor (beta chain) sequence. What it binds is not known. Germline-derived CDR1 and CDR2 are LNHNV and YYDKDF (reference sequence). The CDR3 extends over 15 amino acids. The V and J ends lost 0 bases and 2 bases respectively, with 9 bases between them. This sample is drawn from a study of circulating CD8 cells and anti-PD-1 response in melanoma. Live CD3+CD8+TCRalphabeta+ cells were sorted into four subsets by PD-1 and/or TIGIT. Notes on the study in general: Clonotype sharing was highest between DPOS and TIGIT subsets.

Each library started from about 15 ng of total RNA using the QIAseq Immune Repertoire TCR panel. TCRdb re-called the reads with MiXCR, one entry per CDR3 protein. The sample carries over 1,000 distinct CDR3 sequences, 6% to 8.5% recorded once. Here the sequenced sample was CD8+ T cells from PBMCs, taken at baseline or after one month of anti-PD-1 therapy (not recorded which). This chain joins TRBV15 and TRBJ2-3, with a weak D call TRBD1 (6 bases). This sequence was found in a human donor with melanoma. The CDR3 DNA is TGTGCCACCAGCAGAGAGGGACAAAACACAGATACGCAGTATTTT. Protein sequence: CATSREGQNTDTQYF.